This T cell receptor beta chain comes out of a study of blood T cells in healthy people across ages. Study-wide results and caveats: The study regarded diversity estimates from one million T cells as underestimates. Donor CMV status, an unknown factor, possibly confounded changes in expanded clonotypes.

Whenever a sample was processed, at least 6.5 million PBMCs were isolated. Per the germline V gene, CDR1 is LGHNA and CDR2 is YNFKEQ. The CDR3 runs 15 residues. Trimming shortened V by 0 bases and J by 1 base, and 4 bases separated the two germline ends. With respect to this clonotype: The target antigen is unknown.

Using a J-beta primer mix together with a sample-barcoded 5' primer, a second PCR was run for roughly 7 to 11 cycles. Every cDNA molecule carried a tag from a template-switch adaptor bearing 12 random nucleotides. TCRdb ran MiXCR on the 5' RACE reads and lists one entry per CDR3 protein. The data show 600,000 or so distinct CDR3 sequences, more than 20% seen once. Sequenced material: blood. This receptor was identified in a man between 65 and 79 years old in good health. The rearrangement joins TRBV4-2 to TRBJ2-6; D is uncertain. The CDR3 protein is CASSQEESGANVLTF. DNA for the CDR3: TGTGCCAGCAGCCAAGAGGAATCTGGGGCCAACGTCCTGACTTTC.